One and the same sample provided the 32 T cell receptor beta chains below, sequenced in a study of blood T cell repertoires in COVID-19. Sequenced by immunoSEQ multiplex PCR; TCRdb stores in-frame clones only, minus some. Here the sample spans approximately 120,000 clones, roughly 85% being singletons. What was sequenced was peripheral blood. The receptors stem from a woman aged 55-75 years with acute or convalescent COVID-19.

V and J are TRBV30 and TRBJ1-6, with D possibly matching TRBD1 (6 bases). CDR1 is GTSNPN, CDR2 SVGIG, per germline (reference sequence). The CDR3 spans 13 residues. Trimming removed 1 base at V and 8 bases at J, with 9 bases between. The CDR3 protein is CAWSDQGYSPLHF. CDR3 DNA: TGTGCCTGGAGTGACCAGGGGTATTCACCCCTCCACTTT. Full variable domain (outside the CDR3, taken from reference TRBV30 and TRBJ1-6): SQTIHQWPATLVQPVGSPLSLECTVEGTSNPNLYWYRQAAGRGLQLLFYSVGIGQISSEVPQNLSASRPQDRQFILSSKKLLLSDSGFYLCAWSDQGYSPLHFGNGTRLTVT.

The chain has TRBV4-3 and TRBJ1-5, with 7 bases aligning to TRBD1. Per germline, CDR1 LGHNA and CDR2 YSLEER. This CDR3 is built from 15 residues. V lost 0 bases to trimming and J lost 7 bases; unmatched junction nucleotides: 6. The DNA for the CDR3 is TGCGCCAGCAGCCAAGATCGAGGGGGCTGGCAGCCCCAGCATTTT. Translating gives CASSQDRGGWQPQHF.

The chain combines TRBV5-5 with TRBJ2-7, with 8 bases matching TRBD2. The CDR3 loop spans 14 amino acids. Germline-derived CDR1 and CDR2 are SGHKS and YYEKEE (reference sequence). The V segment lost 5 bases and the J segment 5 bases; nucleotides outside the gene matches: 9. The CDR3 DNA reads as TGTGCCAGCAGTCCGTCGACGGGGGGGCACGAGCAGTACTTC. Its protein product is CASSPSTGGHEQYF.

V is TRBV28 and J is TRBJ2-7, with TRBD2 matching over 9 bases. In germline, CDR1 is MDHEN, CDR2 SYDVKM. Losses at the gene ends were 3 bases for V and 7 bases for J; bases not matched to a gene: 10. There are 15 residues in the CDR3. Here the CDR3 reads CASSFGASGIGEQYF. In DNA, the CDR3 is TGTGCCAGCAGTTTTGGGGCTAGCGGGATAGGAGAGCAGTACTTC.

CDR3 residues: CASSKTASYGYTF. In nucleotides, the CDR3 is TGTGCCAGCAGTAAGACAGCCAGCTATGGCTACACCTTC. V gene TRBV6-5 combines with J gene TRBJ1-2, with a possible D match to TRBD1 (5 bases). CDR1 is MNHEY, CDR2 SVGAGI, per germline. V was clipped by 5 bases and J by 4 bases, with 11 bases between them. The CDR3 spans 13 residues.

This chain links TRBV4-1 with TRBJ2-5; the match to TRBD2 covers 8 bases. V trimming: 3 bases; J trimming: 2 bases; junction bases outside the gene matches: 11. Germline CDR1 and CDR2: MGHRA and YSYEKL. The CDR3 runs 17 residues. The CDR3 loop is CASSHVPRGLAQETQYF. CDR3 nucleotide sequence: TGCGCCAGCAGCCACGTACCAAGAGGACTAGCTCAAGAGACCCAGTACTTC.

The genes are TRBV13 and TRBJ1-1; possible D gene TRBD1, 5 bases. The V end was cut by 4 bases, the J end by 0 bases, with 9 bases between. The CDR3 spans 14 residues. The germline CDR1 and CDR2 sequences are PRHDT and FYEKMQ (reference sequence). CDR3 sequence (DNA): TGTGCCAGCAGCTCGGGACTTTTGAACACTGAAGCTTTCTTT. This codes for CASSSGLLNTEAFF.

This chain uses TRBV19 with TRBJ2-5; D uncertain. The ends were cut back, 1 base at V and 6 bases at J, with 3 bases in the middle. The CDR3 runs 11 residues. CDR1 is LNHDA, CDR2 SQIVND, per germline (reference sequence). The CDR3 sequence: CASSIAKTQYF. In nucleotides, the CDR3 is TGTGCCAGTAGTATAGCCAAGACCCAGTACTTC.

This clone is medium-sized by share. The chain combines TRBV6-4 with TRBJ2-2; 9 bases are a match to TRBD1. The CDR3 has 15 amino acids. V lost 4 bases and J lost 5; bases outside the gene matches: 5. Germline loops: CDR1 MRHNA, CDR2 SNTAGT. CDR3 nucleotides: TGTGCCAGCAGTGCCACCGGGACAGGGACCGGGGAGCTGTTTTTT. It encodes CASSATGTGTGELFF.

The chain carries TRBV23-1 and TRBJ2-6, with unresolved D. TRBV23-1 is reported as an ORF; its role is uncertain. The V end was cut by 6 bases, the J end by 1 base, with 4 bases between. The CDR3 has 13 amino acids. The CDR3 loop reads CASRESGANVLTF. In DNA form, the CDR3 reads TGCGCCAGCAGAGAGTCTGGGGCCAACGTCCTGACTTTC.

The V call is TRBV6-2 or TRBV6-3, the J call TRBJ2-1; D possibly corresponds to TRBD2 (6 bases). V lost 2 bases and J 8 bases, leaving 16 bases between the germline ends. The V gene's germline CDR1 is MNHEY and CDR2 SVGEGT. This CDR3 has 15 residues. The CDR3 bases are TGTGCCAGCAGTTACAACGGACGGACTACACATGAGCAGTTCTTC. Protein: CASSYNGRTTHEQFF.

The chain combines TRBV28 with TRBJ1-1; 7 nucleotides agree with TRBD1. Trimming took 6 bases from V and 14 from J; bases not matched to a gene: 9. The length of the CDR3 is 11 residues. Looked up from germline, CDR1 is MDHEN and CDR2 is SYDVKM. The CDR3 DNA sequence: TGTGCCAGCAGGGCGAACAGGGGTCCGTTCTTT. It is translated as CASRANRGPFF.

The rearrangement joins TRBV3-1 (or the pseudogene TRBV3-2) to TRBJ2-7, with 7 bases identical to TRBD2. The CDR3 has 15 residues. The germline gives CDR1 LGHDT, CDR2 YNNKEL (reference sequence). V dropped 4 bases and J dropped 7; count of bases not matched to a gene: 13. As DNA, the CDR3 is TGTGCCAGCAGCCTCTCGGGCCTCATCGGGAGGGAGCAGTACTTC. It is translated as CASSLSGLIGREQYF.

The chain is built from TRBV2 and TRBJ1-6; D not certain. V was cut by 4 bases and J by 4 bases, with 8 bases left in between. Germline CDR1 and CDR2: SNHLY and FYNNEI. This CDR3 comprises 14 residues. The CDR3 spells CASSVFEYNSPLHF. Here the CDR3 DNA reads TGTGCCAGCAGTGTGTTTGAGTATAATTCACCCCTCCACTTT. Filled out from reference TRBV2 and TRBJ1-6, the complete variable domain reads EPEVTQTPSHQVTQMGQEVILRCVPISNHLYFYWYRQILGQKVEFLVSFYNNEISEKSEIFDDQFSVERPDGSNFTLKIRSTKLEDSAMYFCASSVFEYNSPLHFGNGTRLTVT.

This chain joins TRBV6-2 or TRBV6-3 and TRBJ2-5, with D unresolved. Germline V lookup: CDR1 MNHEY, CDR2 SVGEGT. The CDR3 sequence is 14 residues long. Trimming pared 2 bases from V and 2 bases from J, leaving 9 bases between. The CDR3 is CASSYLSRQETQYF. CDR3 sequence (DNA): TGTGCCAGCAGTTACCTTTCCAGACAAGAGACCCAGTACTTC.

V usage is TRBV5-4 and J usage is TRBJ1-1; 9 bases align to TRBD1. CDR1 and CDR2 from the germline V gene are SGHNT and YYREEE (reference sequence). The CDR3 is 16 amino acids. The V segment lost 4 bases and the J segment 1 base; nucleotides outside the gene matches: 8. The CDR3 sequence is CASSGGTGRRNTEAFF. CDR3 DNA: TGTGCCAGCAGCGGGGGGACAGGGAGAAGGAACACTGAAGCTTTCTTT.

This clone occurred a few times. The chain uses TRBV28 and TRBJ2-7; 8 bases are a match to TRBD2. Germline CDR1 MDHEN, CDR2 SYDVKM. V shed 6 bases and J 2 bases; nucleotides not matched to a gene: 18. The CDR3 is 18 amino acids. The CDR3 region is CASSPGVLGGRYAYEQYF. CDR3 in DNA: TGTGCCAGCAGCCCTGGGGTGCTTGGCGGGAGGTACGCCTACGAGCAGTACTTC.

The chain employs TRBV10-1 and TRBJ2-3, with TRBD2 matching 8 bases. The CDR3 length is 13 residues. With V trimmed by 4 bases and J by 5 bases, 2 bases remained unmatched. The germline V gene encodes CDR1 WNHNN and CDR2 SYGVQD (reference sequence). CDR3 amino acids: CASSALAGDTQYF. The CDR3 nucleotides are TGCGCCAGCAGTGCCCTAGCGGGAGATACGCAGTATTTT.

The V call is TRBV28, the J call TRBJ2-7; 7 nucleotides line up with TRBD2. Unmatched junction bases numbered 10, after V lost 6 bases and J lost 2 bases. The CDR3 runs 15 residues. In germline, CDR1 is MDHEN, CDR2 SYDVKM. CDR3 residues: CASSQPGRGTYEQYF. The CDR3 DNA is TGTGCCAGCAGCCAACCGGGGCGGGGGACCTACGAGCAGTACTTC.

The chain combines TRBV10-2 with TRBJ2-1, with D perhaps TRBD2 (5 bases). Trimming pared 9 bases from V and 7 bases from J, leaving 16 bases between. Germline lookup yields CDR1 WSHSY and CDR2 SAAADI. The CDR3 extends over 13 amino acids. CDR3 coding DNA: TGCGCCAGTTCCCGGCAGAGGGAAAATGAGCAGTTCTTC. Its protein is CASSRQRENEQFF.

This clone was seen once. The V gene is TRBV7-3, the J gene TRBJ2-2; TRBD1 might be the D (6 bases). The CDR3 covers 13 residues. Between the trimmed V and J ends, which lost 5 bases and 5 bases, there was a span of 9 bases. Germline V gene lookup returns CDR1 SGHTA and CDR2 FQGTGA. CDR3 amino acids: CASSNRVTGELFF. Written as DNA, the CDR3 is TGTGCCAGCAGCAACAGGGTTACCGGGGAGCTGTTTTTT.

The chain is built from TRBV2 and TRBJ2-1, with TRBD2 matching over 7 bases. V shed 7 bases and J 0 bases; nucleotides not matched to a gene: 9. The CDR3 contains 16 residues. Germline V gives CDR1 SNHLY, CDR2 FYNNEI. CDR3 in DNA: TGTGCCAGCAAACCCCGGGGGACTACCTCCTACAATGAGCAGTTCTTC. Amino acid sequence: CASKPRGTTSYNEQFF.

The chain has TRBV3-1 (or the pseudogene TRBV3-2) and TRBJ2-3, with 9 bases identical to TRBD1. This CDR3 has 14 residues. Germline V lookup: CDR1 LGHDT, CDR2 YNNKEL (reference sequence). V shed 6 bases and J 4 bases; nucleotides not matched to a gene: 5. This chain's CDR3 is CASRTGQGSDTQYF. The CDR3 DNA reads as TGTGCCAGCAGAACGGGACAGGGCTCAGATACGCAGTATTTT.

The rearrangement joins TRBV28 to TRBJ2-7; possible D gene TRBD1, 6 bases. There are 13 residues in the CDR3. With 6 bases removed from V and 7 bases from J, the gap between germline ends came to 16 bases. Germline V gene lookup returns CDR1 MDHEN and CDR2 SYDVKM. This chain's CDR3 is CASRQGGVEEQYF. DNA of the CDR3: TGTGCCAGCAGACAGGGTGGGGTGGAGGAGCAGTACTTC.

CDR3 in amino acids: CASSVAAGWGEKLFF. CDR3 bases: TGTGCCAGCAGCGTAGCGGCAGGGTGGGGTGAAAAACTGTTTTTT. The chain uses TRBV9 and TRBJ1-4; a weak D match, TRBD1 (5 bases). The V gene's germline CDR1 is SGDLS and CDR2 YYNGEE. CDR3 size: 15 residues. V was trimmed by 0 bases and J by 7 bases, leaving 13 bases between them.

The gene calls are TRBV21-1 and TRBJ2-5; the tabulated D call, TRBD2, remains unverified against the DNA. TRBV21-1 is flagged as a pseudogene. The CDR3 totals 13 residues. The CDR3 reads CAQGRARQETQYF. CDR3 nucleotide sequence: TGTGCCCAGGGGAGGGCTCGCCAAGAGACCCAGTACTTC.

The rearrangement links TRBV28 to TRBJ1-5, with D uncertain. Germline V gene data show CDR1 as MDHEN and CDR2 as SYDVKM. V was pared by 6 bases and J by 4 bases, with 10 bases between. The CDR3 is 13 residues long. CDR3: CASSWATNQPQHF. Here the CDR3 DNA reads TGTGCCAGCAGCTGGGCCACTAATCAGCCCCAGCATTTT.

The table lists this clone with a count of one. The rearrangement joins TRBV5-5 to TRBJ1-2; D not certain. Germline V gene sequence: CDR1 SGHKS, CDR2 YYEKEE (reference sequence). V was trimmed by 4 bases and J by 3 bases, leaving 10 bases between them. This CDR3 contains 13 residues. CDR3 DNA sequence: TGTGCCAGCAGCCCGCTCGGGGACTATGGCTACACCTTC. It codes for CASSPLGDYGYTF. The full variable domain, completed using reference TRBV5-5 and TRBJ1-2, is DAGVTQSPTHLIKTRGQQVTLRCSPISGHKSVSWYQQVLGQGPQFIFQYYEKEERGRGNFPDRFSARQFPNYSSELNVNALLLGDSALYLCASSPLGDYGYTFGSGTRLTVV.

This clone was seen just once. The J gene is TRBJ2-1, the V gene TRBV5-1; 10 nucleotides line up with TRBD1. CDR3 length: 16 amino acids. The V and J ends lost 4 bases and 8 bases, in that order; junction bases with no gene match: 12. Germline values: CDR1 SGHRS, CDR2 YFSETQ. The CDR3 here is CASSVALGQGLDEQFF. The CDR3 DNA sequence: TGCGCCAGCAGCGTTGCCTTGGGACAGGGGCTGGATGAGCAGTTCTTC.

The chain employs TRBV28 and TRBJ1-2; 9 bases line up with TRBD1. In germline, CDR1 is MDHEN, CDR2 SYDVKM. V was clipped by 2 bases and J by 5 bases; unmatched bases: 3. This CDR3 is built from 14 residues. The CDR3 region is CASSLAQGAYGYTF. CDR3 sequence (DNA): TGTGCCAGCAGTTTAGCACAGGGGGCTTATGGCTACACCTTC.

This sequence joins TRBV27 and TRBJ1-5; 7 bases agree with TRBD1. With V trimmed by 6 bases and J by 6 bases, 8 bases remained unmatched. The V gene's germline CDR1 is MNHEY and CDR2 SMNVEV (reference sequence). CDR3 size: 14 residues. Here the CDR3 reads CASSLEGARQPQHF. The CDR3 nucleotides read TGTGCCAGCAGCCTCGAGGGGGCGCGTCAGCCCCAGCATTTT.

This sequence joins TRBV24-1 and TRBJ2-2; D is unclear. Germline V gene data show CDR1 as KGHDR and CDR2 as SFDVKD. This CDR3 has 15 residues. The germline V and J ends were trimmed by 9 bases and 4 bases, with 17 bases remaining between them. CDR3 protein: CATESRQLITGELFF. CDR3 DNA: TGTGCCACCGAATCGAGGCAGCTAATCACCGGGGAGCTGTTTTTT.